Below, 12 T cell receptor beta chains from the same sample are listed, as sequenced in a study of blood T cell repertoires in COVID-19. Measured with immunoSEQ multiplex PCR; TCRdb has only the in-frame clones, and not every one. The table has a few hundred thousand clones, 88% seen once; the top ten hold over 1%. Sequenced input: PBMCs or T cells enriched from blood (not recorded which). The receptors shown here come from a woman in her thirties or forties with acute COVID-19.

This sequence joins TRBV27 and TRBJ1-4; maybe TRBD1 (5 bases). V was cut by 1 base and J by 7 bases, with 10 bases left in between. There are 14 residues in the CDR3. CDR1 MNHEY and CDR2 SMNVEV come from the germline V gene (reference sequence). CDR3 DNA sequence: TGTGCCAGCAGTTTATTGGCAGGGTCTGAAAAACTGTTTTTT. It specifies CASSLLAGSEKLFF.

The chain joins TRBV6-5 to TRBJ1-1, with a weak D call TRBD1 (6 bases). With 2 bases removed from V and 5 bases from J, the gap between germline ends came to 12 bases. Per the germline V gene, CDR1 is MNHEY and CDR2 is SVGAGI. There are 14 residues in the CDR3. DNA for the CDR3: TGTGCCAGCAGTTACATAGCAGGGGAGACTGAAGCTTTCTTT. This sequence encodes CASSYIAGETEAFF.

The chain links TRBV28 to TRBJ1-5; perhaps TRBD1 as D (6 bases). There are 14 residues in the CDR3. Per germline, CDR1 MDHEN and CDR2 SYDVKM. Trimming took off 7 bases at V and 0 bases at J, with 10 bases between the two ends. Written as DNA, the CDR3 is TGTGCCAGCAAATGGACAGATAGCAATCAGCCCCAGCATTTT. It is translated as CASKWTDSNQPQHF.

This clone has only one observation. The chain couples TRBV19 to TRBJ1-2; 7 bases map to TRBD1. V gave up 3 bases and J gave up 6 bases; unmatched junction bases: 4. This CDR3 has 13 residues. In germline, CDR1 is LNHDA, CDR2 SQIVND (reference sequence). Here the CDR3 DNA reads TGTGCCAGTAGTATTGACAGGGCGCATGGCTACACCTTC. It yields the protein CASSIDRAHGYTF.

The chain joins TRBV20-1 to TRBJ2-1; 9 bases align to TRBD2. This CDR3 contains 11 residues. Germline CDR1 is DFQATT and CDR2 is SNEGSKA (reference sequence). Trimming took 5 bases from V and 9 from J; bases not matched to a gene: 2. Here the CDR3 reads CSAPAGGEQFF. DNA for the CDR3: TGCAGTGCTCCAGCGGGAGGTGAGCAGTTCTTC.

Points on this clone: One base away lies a much larger clone, so this may be a sequencing read error. The chain carries TRBV7-9 and TRBJ1-1; D gene uncertain. Germline values: CDR1 SEHNR, CDR2 FQNEAQ (reference sequence). The germline V and J ends were trimmed by 5 bases and 0 bases, with 10 bases remaining between them. The CDR3 has 14 residues. The CDR3 spells CASSPVGVNTEAFF. CDR3 bases: TGTGCCAGCAGCCCAGTCGGGGTGAACACTGAAGCTTTCTTT. Complete variable domain (other parts from reference TRBV7-9 and TRBJ1-1): DTGVSQNPRHKITKRGQNVTFRCDPISEHNRLYWYRQTLGQGPEFLTYFQNEAQLEKSRLLSDRFSAERPKGSFSTLEIQRTEQGDSAMYLCASSPVGVNTEAFFGQGTRLTVV.

This chain links TRBV11-3 with TRBJ2-3; a weak D match, TRBD2 (6 bases). V was pared by 0 bases and J by 2 bases, with 12 bases between. This CDR3 contains 16 residues. Germline V lookup: CDR1 SGHNT, CDR2 YENEEA. The CDR3 sequence: CASSLDFAGSTDTQYF. The CDR3, as DNA: TGTGCCAGCAGCTTAGACTTTGCGGGATCCACAGATACGCAGTATTTT.

This clone occurred once. At one end the junction does not follow the germline gene, possibly because of a read error. V gene TRBV28 combines with J gene TRBJ1-5; 8 bases line up with TRBD1. CDR1 MDHEN and CDR2 SYDVKM come from the germline V gene. The CDR3 has 15 amino acids. Here the CDR3 reads CASRRTGNSNRPQHF. The CDR3 DNA reads as TGTGCCAGCAGGAGGACAGGGAATAGCAATCGGCCCCAGCATTTT.

The chain is built from TRBV27 and TRBJ2-7; D is perhaps TRBD2 (6 bases). V was clipped by 6 bases and J by 0 bases, with 18 bases between them. Germline V lookup: CDR1 MNHEY, CDR2 SMNVEV (reference sequence). The CDR3 is made up of 16 amino acids. The CDR3 sequence: CASSSREAGLSYEQYF. DNA for the CDR3: TGTGCCAGCAGCTCTCGGGAAGCGGGCCTCTCCTACGAGCAGTACTTC.

V usage is TRBV29-1 and J usage is TRBJ2-7, with 7 bases lining up with TRBD2. After removal of 8 bases from V and 3 bases from J, the junction contained 10 bases not matched to a gene. The length of the CDR3 is 13 residues. Germline CDR1 reads SQVTM; CDR2 reads ANQGSEA. The chain's CDR3 is CSIAASGNYEQYF. In DNA form, the CDR3 reads TGCAGCATTGCGGCTAGCGGCAACTACGAGCAGTACTTC.

J is TRBJ1-2 and V is TRBV24-1; TRBD1 agrees at 10 bases. Germline trimming cut 3 bases from V and 7 bases from J; bases unmatched to any gene: 19. Germline V gene sequence: CDR1 KGHDR, CDR2 SFDVKD. This CDR3 has 19 amino acids. For the CDR3, the DNA is TGTGCCACCAGTGATCGCTCCGGGACAGGGGTACGAAGAAGAGGTGGCTACACCTTC. Its protein product is CATSDRSGTGVRRRGGYTF.

V gene TRBV7-8 combines with J gene TRBJ2-6; 7 nucleotides agree with TRBD1. J was trimmed by 1 base and V by 6 bases; bases with no gene match: 9. The germline CDR1 and CDR2 sequences are SGHVS and FQNEAQ. There are 17 residues in the CDR3. The CDR3 sequence: CASRDPKTGSGANVLTF. The CDR3, as DNA: TGTGCCAGCAGAGATCCAAAGACAGGGTCTGGGGCCAACGTCCTGACTTTC.